Listed here is a single T cell receptor beta chain. Germline V gene sequence: CDR1 SGHNT, CDR2 YENEEA. The length of the CDR3 is 16 residues. V gave up 5 bases and J gave up 4 bases; unmatched junction bases: 9. This sample stems from a study of blood T cell repertoires in COVID-19. The protocol was immunoSEQ multiplex PCR, while the TCRdb copy is restricted to in-frame clones and leaves out a portion. Of some 430,000 clones detected, roughly 91% appear once; the ten largest clones hold about 0.57%. The sample consisted of PBMCs or T cells enriched from blood (not recorded which). This sequence originates from a man in his late teens or twenties who had recovered from COVID-19. The J gene is TRBJ1-5, the V gene TRBV11-3, with 9 bases matching TRBD1. CDR3 loop: CASSEWDRARNQPQHF. The CDR3 DNA reads as TGTGCCAGCAGCGAATGGGACAGGGCAAGAAATCAGCCCCAGCATTTT.